Listed here are 15 T cell receptor beta chains from one sample, sequenced in a study of CD8 T cells in Susac syndrome. cDNA came from about 0.51 to 1 ug RNA primed by random hexamers. MiXCR, applied by TCRdb to the immunoSEQ multiplex PCR reads, yields one record per CDR3 protein. The top ten hold around 0.11% of the sample, which has 150,000 to 200,000 distinct CDR3 sequences, 90% to 95% seen once. The sequenced sample consisted of CD4+ T cells from PBMCs. All receptors derive from a human donor with Susac syndrome.

This clonotype was seen a single time. The genes are TRBV6-6 and TRBJ2-1; 8 bases align to TRBD1. Germline CDR1 and CDR2: MNHNY and SVGAGI (reference sequence). The trim removed 4 bases at V and 6 bases at J, leaving 5 bases unmatched. CDR3 length: 14 residues. This chain's CDR3 is CASSSDRGSNEQFF. The CDR3 nucleotides read TGTGCCAGCAGTTCCGACAGGGGTTCCAATGAGCAGTTCTTC.

This chain joins TRBV20-1 and TRBJ2-1; TRBD2 might be the D (7 bases). The V gene lost 6 bases and the J gene lost 8 bases, with 23 bases spanning the gap. This CDR3 has 15 residues. The V gene's germline CDR1 is DFQATT and CDR2 SNEGSKA (reference sequence). The CDR3, as DNA: TGCAGTGCCCTAAAGCCGGAGGGGGGGAGCGATGAGCAGTTCTTC. Amino acids: CSALKPEGGSDEQFF.

This clonotype was observed a few times. This chain links TRBV11-2 with TRBJ2-3; no firm D call. Germline V gene lookup returns CDR1 SGHAT and CDR2 FQNNGV. Deletions cut 6 bases from V and 0 bases from J, with 10 bases between. This CDR3 contains 14 residues. The CDR3 sequence is CASRRTTSTDTQYF. The CDR3 region has the DNA TGTGCCAGCAGGCGGACGACTAGCACAGATACGCAGTATTTT.

This rearrangement joins TRBV29-1 to TRBJ2-5; maybe TRBD1 (5 bases). Germline V gene sequence: CDR1 SQVTM, CDR2 ANQGSEA. The V gene lost 4 bases and the J gene lost 5 bases, with 8 bases spanning the gap. This CDR3 contains 11 residues. The CDR3 loop reads CSVATAETQYF. CDR3 coding DNA: TGCAGCGTTGCGACAGCTGAGACCCAGTACTTC.

The V and J genes are TRBV21-1 and TRBJ1-5; the D segment call TRBD1 is taken from the table without a DNA check. TRBV21-1 is reported as a pseudogene. This CDR3 contains 16 residues. In DNA, the CDR3 is TGTGCCAGCAGCAGGCCCGGCAGGAGATACAATCAGCCCCAGCATTTT. It encodes CASSRPGRRYNQPQHF.

This rearrangement joins TRBV3-1 to TRBJ2-3, with TRBD2 matching over 11 bases. The junction had 12 bases not matched to a gene; V was cut back by 0 bases and J by 4 bases. Germline values: CDR1 LGHDT, CDR2 YNNKEL (reference sequence). This CDR3 contains 19 residues. The CDR3 region is CASSQEIAPGLAVADTQYF. The CDR3 coding sequence is TGTGCCAGCAGCCAAGAGATTGCGCCGGGACTAGCGGTGGCAGATACGCAGTATTTT.

Of note for this clonotype: The junction does not match germline at one end; this may be a read error. This chain joins TRBV5-1 and TRBJ2-5; possibly TRBD1 for D (5 bases). CDR1 and CDR2 from the germline V gene are SGHRS and YFSETQ. This CDR3 contains 12 residues. The CDR3 DNA reads TGTGCCAGCAGCTTGGGGCAGGAGACCCAGTACTTC. Amino acids: CASSLGQETQYF.

The chain couples TRBV20-1 to TRBJ1-4; D unclear. Trimming cost V 5 bases and J 5 bases, with 9 bases left between them. Germline V gives CDR1 DFQATT, CDR2 SNEGSKA (reference sequence). The CDR3 extends over 12 amino acids. In nucleotides, the CDR3 is TGCAGTGCTGTGGCCGAGAATGAAAAACTGTTTTTT. As protein: CSAVAENEKLFF.

The V call is TRBV15, the J call TRBJ1-5; D is uncertain. This CDR3 comprises 12 residues. CDR1 LNHNV and CDR2 YYDKDF come from the germline V gene (reference sequence). The V and J ends lost 6 bases and 8 bases respectively, with 11 bases between them. Here the CDR3 DNA reads TGTGCCACCAGTCTCCGGGGAAAGCCCCAGCATTTT. The encoded protein is CATSLRGKPQHF.

This clonotype has just one count. V is TRBV15 and J is TRBJ1-1; D unresolved. Trimming took 1 base from V and 6 from J, leaving 6 bases between them. Per the germline V gene, CDR1 is LNHNV and CDR2 is YYDKDF (reference sequence). The CDR3 is 12 amino acids. CDR3 protein: CATSRVAAEAFF. The CDR3, as DNA: TGTGCCACCAGCAGAGTTGCGGCTGAAGCTTTCTTT. Filled out from reference TRBV15 and TRBJ1-1, the complete variable domain reads DAMVIQNPRYQVTQFGKPVTLSCSQTLNHNVMYWYQQKSSQAPKLLFHYYDKDFNNEADTPDNFQSRRPNTSFCFLDIRSPGLGDTAMYLCATSRVAAEAFFGQGTRLTVV.

This chain links TRBV7-2 with TRBJ2-7; tentatively, D is TRBD1 (6 bases). CDR3 length: 15 residues. CDR1 is SGHTA and CDR2 is FQGNSA in the germline V gene. With 2 bases removed from V and 2 bases from J, the gap between germline ends came to 13 bases. The CDR3, as DNA: TGTGCCAGCAGCTTAAGCCTGGACAGAGCCTACGAGCAGTACTTC. Translated: CASSLSLDRAYEQYF. Drawing the rest from reference TRBV7-2 and TRBJ2-7, the complete variable domain is GAGVSQSPSNKVTEKGKDVELRCDPISGHTALYWYRQSLGQGLEFLIYFQGNSAPDKSGLPSDRFSAERTGGSVSTLTIQRTQQEDSAVYLCASSLSLDRAYEQYFGPGTRLTVT.

The chain links TRBV6-5 to TRBJ1-1, with TRBD1 as a possible D gene (5 bases). Trimming shortened V by 3 bases and J by 2 bases, and 13 bases separated the two germline ends. Germline V gene lookup returns CDR1 MNHEY and CDR2 SVGAGI. This CDR3 has 15 amino acids. The CDR3 spells CASSYEGRPNTEAFF. The DNA of the CDR3 is TGTGCCAGCAGTTATGAGGGGCGCCCCAACACTGAAGCTTTCTTT.

The rearrangement links TRBV3-1 to TRBJ2-1; possibly TRBD2 for D (5 bases). V shed 4 bases and J shed 7 bases, with 14 bases lying between them. Germline CDR1 LGHDT, CDR2 YNNKEL (reference sequence). The CDR3 spans 14 residues. CDR3 residues: CASSPGYRGNEQFF. In DNA, the CDR3 is TGTGCCAGCAGCCCAGGATATCGGGGTAATGAGCAGTTCTTC.

The CDR3 protein is CSASRTGATDTQYF. The CDR3 DNA follows: TGCAGTGCTAGTCGGACAGGGGCCACAGATACGCAGTATTTT. The chain combines TRBV20-1 with TRBJ2-3; 9 nucleotides agree with TRBD1. J lost 2 bases, V lost 3 bases, and 3 bases had no gene match. The CDR3 covers 14 residues. CDR1 and CDR2 from the germline V gene are DFQATT and SNEGSKA (reference sequence).

This chain uses TRBV12-3 or TRBV12-4 with TRBJ1-5, with 9 bases aligning to TRBD1. J lost 0 bases, V lost 4 bases, and 7 bases had no gene match. The CDR3 is made up of 17 amino acids. The CDR3 DNA is TGTGCCAGCAGTTCGACAGGGGGAATCTATAGCAATCAGCCCCAGCATTTT. It yields the protein CASSSTGGIYSNQPQHF.